The clone carrying this TCR beta chain has at least ten counts. As yet, its antigen is unknown. CDR1 and CDR2 from the germline V gene are LGHDT and YNNKEL (reference sequence). Trimming left V 1 base short and J 0 bases short, with 4 bases between. CDR3 length equals 14 residues. These data are taken from a study of regulatory T cells in long-lasting Graves disease. Across the whole study: Antithyroid drug exposure in newly diagnosed Graves' patients had lasted under 3 months.

To make TCR beta libraries, researchers used iRepertoire HTBI primers and Arm-PCR of CDR3 regions. TCRdb used MiXCR to reprocess the multiplex PCR reads, holding one entry per CDR3 protein. The repertoire holds a few hundred thousand distinct CDR3 sequences, with roughly 13% as singletons. Time point reported: newly diagnosed GD, antithyroid drugs for less than 3 months. The authors made the TCR library using RNA they extracted from PBMCs. Whole-study results and caveats: Persistent patients shared more public clonotypes (around 2,500) than newly diagnosed patients (966). Peripheral blood, not thyroid tissue, was the sole material studied.

The data were also submitted as part of a second study, on T cells in Graves' hyperthyroidism and ophthalmopathy. That report notes: Exclusion of patients followed from uncontrolled infection, other autoimmune disease, pregnancy or lactation.

The specimen comprised peripheral blood mononuclear cells (PBMCs), sampled at new diagnosis, from a patient treated with antithyroid drugs. This chain links TRBV3-1 with TRBJ2-1, with D unresolved. The clonotype was recovered from a man aged 25-45 years with Graves disease. The CDR3 reads CASSQASSYNEQFF. The DNA for the CDR3 is TGTGCCAGCAGCCAAGCGAGCTCCTACAATGAGCAGTTCTTC.